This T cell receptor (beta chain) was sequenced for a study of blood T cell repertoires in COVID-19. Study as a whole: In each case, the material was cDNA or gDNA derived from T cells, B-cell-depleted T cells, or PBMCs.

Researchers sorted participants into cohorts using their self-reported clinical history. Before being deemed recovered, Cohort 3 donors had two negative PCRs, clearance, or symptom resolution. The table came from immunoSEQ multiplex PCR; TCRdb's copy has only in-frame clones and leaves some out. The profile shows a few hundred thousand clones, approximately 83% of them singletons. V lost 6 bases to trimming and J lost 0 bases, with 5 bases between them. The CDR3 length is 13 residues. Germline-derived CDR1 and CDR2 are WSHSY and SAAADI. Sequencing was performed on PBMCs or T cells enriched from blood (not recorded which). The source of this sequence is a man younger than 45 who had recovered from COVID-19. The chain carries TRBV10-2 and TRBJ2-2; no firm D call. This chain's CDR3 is CASSVANTGELFF. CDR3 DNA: TGCGCCAGCAGCGTCGCGAACACCGGGGAGCTGTTTTTT.